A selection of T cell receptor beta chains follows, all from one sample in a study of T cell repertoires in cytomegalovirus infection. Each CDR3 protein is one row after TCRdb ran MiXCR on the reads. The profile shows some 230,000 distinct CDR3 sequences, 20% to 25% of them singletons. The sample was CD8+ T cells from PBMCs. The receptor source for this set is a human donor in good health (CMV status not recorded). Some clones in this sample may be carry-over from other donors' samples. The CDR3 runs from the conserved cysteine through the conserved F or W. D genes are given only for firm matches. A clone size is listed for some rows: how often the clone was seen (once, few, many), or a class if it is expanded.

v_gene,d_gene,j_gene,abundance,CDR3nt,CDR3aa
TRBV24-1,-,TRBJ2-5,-,TGTGCCACCAGTGCCACCCACTTGGACGAGACCCAGTACTTC,CATSATHLDETQYF
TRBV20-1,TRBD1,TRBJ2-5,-,TGCAGTGCTAGAGATCCGGGACAGCTTCTCCAAGAGACCCAGTACTTC,CSARDPGQLLQETQYF
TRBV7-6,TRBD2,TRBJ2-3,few,TGTGCCAGCAGCTTAGCCGAGACTAGCGCAGATACGCAGTATTTT,CASSLAETSADTQYF
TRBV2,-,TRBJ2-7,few,TGTGCCAGCAGTGGGATAGTTGGCGAGCAGTACTTC,CASSGIVGEQYF
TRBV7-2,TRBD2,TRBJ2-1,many,TGTGCCAGCAGCTTCAAGACTAGCGGGGGGGCCAGCTCCTACAATGAGCAGTTCTTC,CASSFKTSGGASSYNEQFF
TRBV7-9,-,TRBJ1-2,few,TGTGCCAGCAGCCCGCCCACCCCTAGGGATGGCTACACCTTC,CASSPPTPRDGYTF
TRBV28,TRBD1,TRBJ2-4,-,TGTGCCAGCAGTTCATGGCTGGGACAGGAGATAAACATTCAGTACTTC,CASSSWLGQEINIQYF
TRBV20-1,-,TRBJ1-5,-,TGCAGTTTACAAGGCGATAGCAATCAGCCCCAGCATTTT,CSLQGDSNQPQHF
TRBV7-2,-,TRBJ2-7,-,TGTGCCAGCAGCCCCGGTGACCCAGCGAGGTACTTC,CASSPGDPARYF
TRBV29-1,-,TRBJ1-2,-,TGCAGCGTTGAAGACAGGAACTATGGCTACACCTTC,CSVEDRNYGYTF
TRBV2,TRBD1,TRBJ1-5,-,TGTGCCAGCACCCAACAGGGGGCTCGTCAGCCCCAGCATTTT,CASTQQGARQPQHF
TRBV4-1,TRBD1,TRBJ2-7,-,TGCGCCAGCAGCGTAGACAGGGGGCCCTACGAGCAGTACTTC,CASSVDRGPYEQYF
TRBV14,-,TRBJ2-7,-,TGTGCCAGCAGCCTCACCCGAGGTCCCGGGGAGCACTTC,CASSLTRGPGEHF
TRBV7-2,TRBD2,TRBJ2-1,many,TGTGCCAGCAGCATCGTCCCGGGACTAGTCTACAATGAGCAGTTCTTC,CASSIVPGLVYNEQFF
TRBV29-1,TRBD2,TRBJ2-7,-,TGCAGCGTTGAGGCCAATCGTCGGGAGGCCCAGTACGAGCAGTACTTC,CSVEANRREAQYEQYF
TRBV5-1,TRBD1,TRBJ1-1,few,TGCGCCAGCAGCCCAGGGGGCCGGATAAGCAGCATGAACACTGAAGCTTTCTTT,CASSPGGRISSMNTEAFF
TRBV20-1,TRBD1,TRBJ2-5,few,TGCAGTGCTCGGGACAGGGAGTACCAAGAGACCCAGTACTTC,CSARDREYQETQYF
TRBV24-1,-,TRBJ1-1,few,TGTGCCCCTCCACGGGGCTCTCACACTGAAGCTTTCTTT,CAPPRGSHTEAFF
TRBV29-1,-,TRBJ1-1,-,TGCAGCGTGGAAAGCTACACTGAAGCTTTCTTT,CSVESYTEAFF
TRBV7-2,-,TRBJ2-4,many,TGTGCCAGCAGCTTAGGGGGGGCAGCCAAAAACATTCAGTACTTC,CASSLGGAAKNIQYF
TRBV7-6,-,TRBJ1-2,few,TGTGCCAGCAGCTTAGGCCCGGGGGTGAATGGCTACACCTTC,CASSLGPGVNGYTF
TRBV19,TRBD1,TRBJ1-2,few,TGTGCCAGCAGACAGGGATCGACGGGCTACACCTTC,CASRQGSTGYTF
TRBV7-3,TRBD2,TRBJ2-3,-,TGTGCCAGCAGCCTTGGTGGGGGGGGAGATACGCAGTATTTT,CASSLGGGGDTQYF
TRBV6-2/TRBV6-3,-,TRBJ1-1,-,TGTGCCAGCAGGGGTGGAAGTCTGTACACTGAAGCTTTCTTT,CASRGGSLYTEAFF
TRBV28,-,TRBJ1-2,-,TGTGCCAGCAGTTTTTTACAGCTCTATGGCTACACCTTC,CASSFLQLYGYTF
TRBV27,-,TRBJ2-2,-,TGTGCCAGCAGTTTAGCGGCAGTTCTCACCGGGGAGCTGTTTTTT,CASSLAAVLTGELFF
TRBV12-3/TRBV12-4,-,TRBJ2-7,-,TGTGCCAGCAGTCTAACAACACTCAGTGAGCAGTACTTC,CASSLTTLSEQYF
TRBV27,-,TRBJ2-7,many,TGTGCCAGCAGTCCGAGGGCTTCCTACGAGCAGTACTTC,CASSPRASYEQYF
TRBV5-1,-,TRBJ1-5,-,TGCGCCAGCAGCACCGACAGTGGGCAGCCCCAGCATTTT,CASSTDSGQPQHF
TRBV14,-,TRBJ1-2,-,TGTGCCAGCAGCCCATGGACCGATCACTATGGCTACACCTTC,CASSPWTDHYGYTF
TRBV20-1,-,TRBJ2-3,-,TGCAGTGCTAGATTCTATCCTAGCGCCCTGTTTGGAGATACGCAGTATTTT,CSARFYPSALFGDTQYF
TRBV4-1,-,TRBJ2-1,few,TGCGCCAGCAGCCAAGAAGCAGGGAGCTCCTACAATGAGCAGTTCTTC,CASSQEAGSSYNEQFF
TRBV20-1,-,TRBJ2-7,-,TGCAGTGCTAGAGAGTTCGGCGGGGTTACCTACGAGCAGTACTTC,CSAREFGGVTYEQYF
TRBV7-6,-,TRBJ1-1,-,TGTGCCAGCAGCTTAACCACGGCAGCTGAAGCTTTCTTT,CASSLTTAAEAFF
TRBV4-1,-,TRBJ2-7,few,TGCGCCAGCAGCCAAGATGGGGGGGCAGGCTACGAGCAGTACTTC,CASSQDGGAGYEQYF
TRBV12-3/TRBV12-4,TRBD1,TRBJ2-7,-,TGTGCCAGCAGAGGGACAGGGGAGGTGGACGAGCAGTACTTC,CASRGTGEVDEQYF
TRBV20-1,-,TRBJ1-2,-,TGCAGTGCTAGAGATTTTTATGGAGGGAGCTATGGCTACACCTTC,CSARDFYGGSYGYTF
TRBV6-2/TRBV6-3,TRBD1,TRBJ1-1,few,TGTGCCAGCAGCAGACTGACAGGGGCCTTAGGAGCTTTCTTT,CASSRLTGALGAFF
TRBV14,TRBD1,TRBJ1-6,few,TGTGCCAGCAGCCCGACAGGGGACATATATAATTCACCCCTCCACTTT,CASSPTGDIYNSPLHF
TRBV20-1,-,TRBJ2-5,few,TGCAGTGCTAGAGGTTTTGGGGAGCGGGCAGAGACCCAGTACTTC,CSARGFGERAETQYF
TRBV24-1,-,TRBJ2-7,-,TGTGCCACCAGTGATTTAAGAGGAACCGAGCAGTACTTC,CATSDLRGTEQYF
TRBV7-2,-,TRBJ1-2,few,TGTGCCGGGACCGACACTCTCTATGGCTACACCTTC,CAGTDTLYGYTF
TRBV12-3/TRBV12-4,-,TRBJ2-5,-,TGTGCCAGCAGTCCTGGACAGTACCAAGAGACCCAGTACTTC,CASSPGQYQETQYF
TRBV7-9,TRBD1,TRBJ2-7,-,TGTGCCAGCAGCGATTCCCGGACAGGGCTTGACTACGAGCAGTACTTC,CASSDSRTGLDYEQYF
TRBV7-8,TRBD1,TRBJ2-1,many,TGTGCCAGCAGCCGAGGGGGCGCCTCCTACAATGAGCAGTTCTTC,CASSRGGASYNEQFF
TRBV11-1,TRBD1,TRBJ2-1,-,TGTGCCAGCAGCTCGCCCGGGACAGGGTTTTTCAATGAGCAGTTCTTC,CASSSPGTGFFNEQFF
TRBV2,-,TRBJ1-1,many,TGTGCCAGCACCCTGGGGGGGGACACTGAAGCTTTCTTT,CASTLGGDTEAFF
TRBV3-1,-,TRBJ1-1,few,TGTGCCAGCAGCCAAGGAGACATCCACACTGAAGCTTTCTTT,CASSQGDIHTEAFF
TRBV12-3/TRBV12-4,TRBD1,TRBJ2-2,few,TGTGCCAGCAGCTCCGGGACAGGGGGCTCCGGGGAGCTGTTTTTT,CASSSGTGGSGELFF
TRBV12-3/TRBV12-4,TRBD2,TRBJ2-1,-,TGTGCCAGCAGTTTGTGGCTAGCGGCCAGCTCCTACAATGAGCAGTTCTTC,CASSLWLAASSYNEQFF
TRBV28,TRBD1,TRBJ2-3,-,TGTGCCAGCAGTCCTCGGACAGGGCGCAACACAGATACGCAGTATTTT,CASSPRTGRNTDTQYF
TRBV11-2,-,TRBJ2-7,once,TGTGCCAGCAGCTTAGGAGGTGGGGTCGAGCAGTACTTC,CASSLGGGVEQYF